A selection of T cell receptor beta chains follows, all from one sample in a study of CD8+CD57+ T cells in acquired aplastic anemia. TCRdb processed the reads anew with MiXCR; each CDR3 protein has one entry. The sample comprises under 350,000 distinct CDR3 sequences, about 50% of which are singletons, and approximately 1.3% rests with the top ten. The sample was sorted CD4+, CD8+, or CD8+CD57+ T cells (not recorded which) from PBMCs. The receptor source for this set is a human donor with aplastic anemia. The CDR3 runs from the conserved cysteine through the conserved F or W. The D gene is left open where the match is weak. The listing skips clone size in some rows; elsewhere it reads once, few, many or a size class.

J gene | clone size | D gene | V gene | CDR3 protein | CDR3 DNA
TRBJ1-5 | NA | NA | TRBV19 | CASSIEGRQPQHF | TGTGCCAGTAGTATAGAGGGGCGGCAGCCCCAGCATTTT
TRBJ2-1 | many | TRBD2 | TRBV3-1 | CASSHPGTSGREQFF | TGTGCCAGCAGCCACCCCGGGACTAGCGGGAGGGAGCAGTTCTTC
TRBJ1-5 | many | NA | TRBV7-9 | CASSFFASSDNSNQPQHF | TGTGCCAGCAGCTTTTTCGCTTCCTCTGACAATAGCAATCAGCCCCAGCATTTT
TRBJ1-5 | NA | NA | TRBV19 | CASSMFVAGGQHF | TGTGCCAGTAGTATGTTCGTCGCAGGAGGCCAGCATTTT
TRBJ2-7 | NA | TRBD2 | TRBV20-1 | CSAMRASGISYEQYF | TGCAGTGCTATGAGGGCTAGCGGGATATCCTACGAGCAGTACTTC
TRBJ2-5 | NA | NA | TRBV20-1 | CSARRGGDETQYF | TGCAGTGCCAGGAGAGGGGGAGACGAGACCCAGTACTTC
TRBJ1-4 | NA | NA | TRBV27 | CASSLAGRYGEKLFF | TGTGCCAGCAGTTTAGCGGGGCGATATGGCGAAAAACTGTTTTTT
TRBJ2-1 | many | TRBD1 | TRBV5-1 | CASSQFSGGKWYNEQFF | TGCGCCAGCAGCCAATTTTCAGGGGGTAAATGGTACAATGAGCAGTTCTTC
TRBJ1-2 | many | TRBD1 | TRBV11-3 | CASSFANRGTF | TGTGCCAGCAGCTTCGCCAACAGGGGTACCTTC
TRBJ1-2 | many | NA | TRBV11-2 | CASSLSRAAYGYTF | TGTGCCAGCAGCCTAAGTAGGGCAGCCTATGGCTACACCTTC
TRBJ1-3 | many | TRBD1 | TRBV19 | CASSRGQSPNTIYF | TGTGCCAGTAGTCGGGGACAGAGCCCAAACACCATATATTTT
TRBJ2-3 | many | NA | TRBV6-6 | CASRRTTSGQYF | TGTGCCAGCAGACGGACGACCTCTGGGCAGTATTTT
TRBJ1-4 | many | NA | TRBV3-1 | CASSQEYEKLFF | TGTGCCAGCAGCCAAGAATATGAAAAACTGTTTTTT
TRBJ2-1 | NA | TRBD1 | TRBV25-1 | CATSDPGTGQEDEQFF | TGTGCCACCAGTGATCCTGGGACAGGGCAAGAAGATGAGCAGTTCTTC
TRBJ2-2 | NA | NA | TRBV9 | CASSVAAGELFF | TGTGCCAGCAGTGTAGCAGCCGGGGAGCTGTTTTTT
TRBJ2-7 | NA | NA | TRBV29-1 | CSVVPGTVYEQYF | TGCAGCGTTGTTCCCGGGACTGTCTACGAGCAGTACTTC
TRBJ2-7 | many | TRBD2 | TRBV2 | CASSEGLAGAFGQYF | TGTGCCAGCAGTGAAGGACTAGCGGGAGCCTTTGGGCAGTACTTC
TRBJ2-4 | many | TRBD2 | TRBV6-6 | CASSYGTIENIQYF | TGTGCCAGCAGTTACGGGACTATCGAAAACATTCAGTACTTC
TRBJ2-2 | NA | NA | TRBV7-2 | CASSLGIRELFF | TGTGCCAGCAGCTTAGGGATACGGGAGCTGTTTTTT
TRBJ1-6 | few | NA | TRBV20-1 | CSAYRDGVPYSPLHF | TGCAGTGCTTACAGGGATGGAGTTCCGTATTCACCCCTCCACTTT
TRBJ1-6 | few | NA | TRBV7-3 | CASDGPDSPLHF | TGTGCCAGCGACGGCCCCGATTCACCCCTCCACTTT
TRBJ1-1 | NA | NA | TRBV5-4 | CASNVGPQVTEALF | TGTGCCAGCAACGTCGGACCCCAGGTCACTGAAGCTCTCTTT
TRBJ2-7 | NA | NA | TRBV7-9 | CASSPRDRTGEQYF | TGTGCCAGCAGCCCGAGGGACCGCACGGGCGAGCAGTACTTC
TRBJ2-1 | many | NA | TRBV4-2 | CASSQDLGPYNEQFF | TGTGCCAGCAGCCAAGATCTAGGGCCTTACAATGAGCAGTTCTTC
TRBJ2-5 | NA | NA | TRBV29-1 | CSVGLTGPQETQYF | TGCAGCGTTGGGTTAACAGGGCCCCAAGAGACCCAGTACTTC
TRBJ1-3 | NA | TRBD1 | TRBV2 | CASRGTGNVVGYTIYF | TGTGCCAGCAGGGGGACAGGGAATGTGGTGGGCTACACCATATATTTT
TRBJ2-7 | few | NA | TRBV7-6 | CASSSTGATAEQYF | TGTGCCAGCAGCTCCACCGGGGCCACCGCCGAGCAGTACTTC
TRBJ2-1 | NA | TRBD2 | TRBV7-9 | CASSLVLAHEQFF | TGTGCCAGCAGCTTAGTACTAGCGCATGAGCAGTTCTTC
TRBJ1-3 | NA | NA | TRBV20-1 | CSARGRNAIYF | TGCAGTGCTAGGGGGAGGAATGCAATATATTTT
TRBJ2-7 | NA | NA | TRBV24-1 | CATSERPAYF | TGTGCCACCAGTGAGCGACCGGCGTACTTC
TRBJ2-7 | many | TRBD2 | TRBV10-3 | CAIRSSGLAGAAYEQYF | TGTGCCATCAGATCCTCGGGACTAGCGGGGGCTGCCTACGAGCAGTACTTC
TRBJ2-2 | many | TRBD1 | TRBV12-3/TRBV12-4 | CASSFSRQGGELFF | TGTGCCAGCAGTTTCTCCAGACAGGGCGGGGAGCTGTTTTTT
TRBJ2-3 | once | NA | TRBV2 | CASSDSENRDTQYF | TGTGCCAGCAGTGATTCGGAAAACCGAGATACGCAGTATTTT
TRBJ2-7 | few | TRBD2 | TRBV20-1 | CSAVLAGAGYEQYF | TGCAGTGCCGTACTAGCGGGGGCGGGTTACGAGCAGTACTTC
TRBJ2-7 | NA | TRBD1 | TRBV7-9 | CAGSPRTGLGYEQYF | TGTGCCGGCAGCCCCCGGACAGGGTTAGGCTACGAGCAGTACTTC
TRBJ1-1 | NA | NA | TRBV9 | CASSVASGMNTEAFF | TGTGCCAGCAGCGTAGCTTCGGGCATGAACACTGAAGCTTTCTTT
TRBJ2-1 | NA | NA | TRBV7-7 | CASSLTAGRGEQFF | TGTGCTAGCAGCTTAACGGCCGGAAGGGGTGAGCAGTTCTTC
TRBJ2-3 | NA | TRBD2 | TRBV2 | CATATSGRADTQYF | TGTGCCACCGCGACTAGCGGGAGGGCAGATACGCAGTATTTT
TRBJ2-3 | NA | TRBD2 | TRBV29-1 | CSVEIWRGVRDTQYF | TGCAGCGTTGAAATCTGGCGGGGGGTGAGAGATACGCAGTATTTT
TRBJ1-5 | NA | TRBD1 | TRBV7-8 | CASSLSGQVGQPQHF | TGTGCCAGCAGCTTATCCGGACAGGTCGGTCAGCCCCAGCATTTT
TRBJ2-1 | many | NA | TRBV7-3 | CASSLLGGPSLGNEQFF | TGTGCCAGCAGCTTATTAGGTGGGCCTAGCTTAGGCAATGAGCAGTTCTTC
TRBJ2-3 | NA | TRBD1 | TRBV5-6 | CASSFPTGQGTDTQYF | TGTGCCAGCAGCTTTCCAACCGGACAGGGCACAGATACGCAGTATTTT
TRBJ1-6 | NA | NA | TRBV9 | CASGDSNSPLHF | TGTGCCAGCGGAGACAGCAATTCACCCCTCCACTTT
TRBJ1-1 | NA | NA | TRBV29-1 | CSVVIQDYGEAFF | TGCAGCGTTGTAATACAGGACTACGGTGAAGCTTTCTTT